The 18 T cell receptor beta chains below come from one sample, sequenced in a study of T-cell reconstitution after alpha-beta-depleted transplantation in children. The library targeted TCRbeta and was prepared with unique molecular identifiers. MiXCR, run by TCRdb on the PCR reads, gives a single entry per CDR3 protein. Counted here are under 140,000 distinct CDR3 sequences, approximately 10% occurring once; the ten biggest clones make up approximately 8%. Sequencing was performed on PBMCs from the stem cell graft donor, taken from the stem cell graft. The receptors shown here come from a human donor who donated a stem cell graft to a child with acute lymphoblastic leukemia.

This clonotype has a count of ten or more. The rearrangement links TRBV20-1 to TRBJ2-2; 10 positions agree with TRBD2. Per the germline V gene, CDR1 is DFQATT and CDR2 is SNEGSKA (reference sequence). CDR3 length: 17 amino acids. Unmatched junction bases numbered 6, after V lost 0 bases and J lost 2 bases. The CDR3 nucleotides read TGCAGTGCTAGAGATCAATGGACTAGCGGAAACACCGGGGAGCTGTTTTTT. This codes for CSARDQWTSGNTGELFF.

This clonotype was counted a single time. A read error may explain this, as a much larger clone is one base away. The rearrangement uses TRBV6-7 and TRBJ2-3, with 14 bases identical to TRBD2. TRBV6-7 is an ORF; its function is uncertain. The CDR3 has 19 amino acids. The CDR3 DNA reads as TGTGCCTGCAGTCTCGCGGTCGGGACTAGCGGGAGCAACACAGATACGCAGTATTTT. Amino acids: CACSLAVGTSGSNTDTQYF.

This clonotype showed up many times. The CDR3 spells CASSLGTGPVSYNEQFF. As DNA, the CDR3 is TGCGCCAGCAGCTTGGGGACAGGCCCCGTCTCCTACAATGAGCAGTTCTTC. The rearrangement joins TRBV5-1 to TRBJ2-1; TRBD1 agrees at 7 bases. This CDR3 contains 17 residues. Per the germline V gene, CDR1 is SGHRS and CDR2 is YFSETQ. The junction had 6 bases not matched to a gene; V was cut back by 0 bases and J by 0 bases.

This clonotype has at least ten counts. This chain joins TRBV28 and TRBJ2-7; either TRBD1 or TRBD2 may fit D (6 bases each). V was shortened by 2 bases and J by 4 bases, with 12 bases between the two germline ends. The CDR3 has 14 amino acids. Germline CDR1 and CDR2: MDHEN and SYDVKM. The CDR3 region is CASSLRQGRYEQYF. The DNA for the CDR3 is TGTGCCAGCAGTTTAAGGCAGGGGAGGTACGAGCAGTACTTC.

This clonotype showed up many times. This chain joins TRBV20-1 and TRBJ2-7; TRBD1 is a possible D gene (5 bases). V was cut by 5 bases and J by 0 bases, with 11 bases left in between. The length of the CDR3 is 13 residues. Germline loops: CDR1 DFQATT, CDR2 SNEGSKA (reference sequence). CDR3 sequence: CSARRDGSYEQYF. CDR3 nucleotides: TGCAGTGCTCGCAGGGATGGCTCCTACGAGCAGTACTTC.

DNA for the CDR3: TGTGCCAGCAGCTTCTCGGGCCATCAGCCCCAGCATTTT. The encoded protein is CASSFSGHQPQHF. V is TRBV7-9 and J is TRBJ1-5; D is unclear. Trimming took off 3 bases at V and 5 bases at J, with 8 bases between the two ends. The CDR3 sequence is 13 residues long. CDR1 SEHNR and CDR2 FQNEAQ come from the germline V gene (reference sequence).

In its sample, this clonotype was seen many times. The chain is built from TRBV27 and TRBJ2-3; D possibly corresponds to TRBD2 (5 bases). Per germline, CDR1 MNHEY and CDR2 SMNVEV (reference sequence). V was pared by 5 bases and J by 7 bases, with 13 bases between. The CDR3 consists of 13 residues. CDR3 residues: CASSPKEEYTQYF. DNA of the CDR3: TGTGCCAGCAGTCCCAAGGAGGAGTATACGCAGTATTTT.

This clonotype was counted ten times or more. The CDR3 nucleotides are TGTGCCAGCAGCTTTGGTCCTATGGGGGTAAACTATGGCTACACCTTC. Translated: CASSFGPMGVNYGYTF. This chain joins TRBV5-5 and TRBJ1-2; TRBD1 is a possible D gene (5 bases). CDR3 length: 16 amino acids. Deletions cut 2 bases from V and 2 bases from J, with 16 bases between. CDR1 is SGHKS, CDR2 YYEKEE, per germline (reference sequence). Filled out from reference TRBV5-5 and TRBJ1-2, the complete variable domain reads DAGVTQSPTHLIKTRGQQVTLRCSPISGHKSVSWYQQVLGQGPQFIFQYYEKEERGRGNFPDRFSARQFPNYSSELNVNALLLGDSALYLCASSFGPMGVNYGYTFGSGTRLTVV.

This clonotype was observed many times. The J gene is TRBJ2-7, the V gene TRBV2; the match to TRBD1 covers 10 bases. This CDR3 region has 14 residues. V trimming: 6 bases; J trimming: 5 bases; junction bases outside the gene matches: 7. Per the germline V gene, CDR1 is SNHLY and CDR2 is FYNNEI. The CDR3 nucleotides read TGTGCCAGCAGGACAGGGGGCGTTGGGGACGAGCAGTACTTC. This encodes CASRTGGVGDEQYF.

This clonotype was seen many times. V usage is TRBV19 and J usage is TRBJ1-1, with D unclear. The CDR3 runs to 12 residues. Germline-derived CDR1 and CDR2 are LNHDA and SQIVND (reference sequence). Deletions cut 3 bases from V and 6 bases from J, with 8 bases between. The CDR3 spells CASSISGPEAFF. The CDR3, as DNA: TGTGCCAGTAGTATCTCAGGACCTGAAGCTTTCTTT.

Ten or more counts support this clonotype. V usage is TRBV5-5 and J usage is TRBJ2-5, with 13 nucleotides matching TRBD2. V lost 3 bases, J lost 5 bases, and 10 bases stayed unmatched. Germline V gives CDR1 SGHKS, CDR2 YYEKEE (reference sequence). The CDR3 extends over 17 amino acids. The CDR3 DNA reads as TGTGCCAGCAGCTGGGGACTAGCGGGGCCCCTCCAGGAGACCCAGTACTTC. Encoded protein: CASSWGLAGPLQETQYF.

This clonotype was seen many times. The chain uses TRBV20-1 and TRBJ2-1; 9 bases line up with TRBD1. Germline V gene sequence: CDR1 DFQATT, CDR2 SNEGSKA (reference sequence). The CDR3 extends over 15 amino acids. V shed 3 bases and J 3 bases; nucleotides not matched to a gene: 6. The CDR3 reads CSARRGQGRYNEQFF. Written as DNA, the CDR3 is TGCAGTGCTAGGAGGGGACAGGGACGCTACAATGAGCAGTTCTTC.

This clonotype was counted many times. The CDR3 here is CASSLEGQGAEQYF. The DNA for the CDR3 is TGCGCCAGCAGCTTGGAAGGACAGGGGGCCGAGCAGTACTTC. The chain uses TRBV5-1 and TRBJ2-7, with 11 nucleotides matching TRBD1. Germline values: CDR1 SGHRS, CDR2 YFSETQ. The CDR3 is 14 residues long. V was clipped by 0 bases and J by 6 bases; unmatched bases: 2.

This clonotype appeared many times. This rearrangement joins TRBV10-3 to TRBJ2-7; the D gene is possibly TRBD1 (6 bases). CDR1 is ENHRY and CDR2 is SYGVKD in the germline V gene. Trimming shortened V by 2 bases and J by 2 bases, and 16 bases separated the two germline ends. The CDR3 is 16 amino acids. CDR3 region: CAISEGRGQKAYEQYF. CDR3 coding DNA: TGTGCCATCAGTGAGGGGAGAGGACAGAAGGCCTACGAGCAGTACTTC.

V is TRBV24-1 and J is TRBJ2-4; D unresolved. The CDR3 is 13 amino acids. Per germline, CDR1 KGHDR and CDR2 SFDVKD. Trimming took off 9 bases at V and 3 bases at J, with 11 bases between the two ends. The CDR3 DNA reads as TGTGCCACCTTGGTACCACACAAAAACATTCAGTACTTC. Translated: CATLVPHKNIQYF.

This sequence joins TRBV19 and TRBJ2-2; 8 bases are a match to TRBD2. Unmatched junction bases numbered 4, after V lost 4 bases and J lost 0 bases. Germline CDR1 reads LNHDA; CDR2 reads SQIVND (reference sequence). This CDR3 region has 16 residues. The CDR3 nucleotides read TGTGCCAGTAGTACACCGGGACTAGCGAACACCGGGGAGCTGTTTTTT. As protein: CASSTPGLANTGELFF.

This clonotype was counted ten times or more. The DNA for the CDR3 is TGTGCCAGCGGGCCAGGGGGTGGCAATCAGCCCCAGCATTTT. Translation: CASGPGGGNQPQHF. The chain has TRBV12-3 or TRBV12-4 and TRBJ1-5, with TRBD1 matching over 7 bases. V gave up 8 bases and J gave up 2 bases; unmatched junction bases: 6. The CDR3 covers 14 residues.

The table lists this clonotype with many counts. The rearrangement uses TRBV4-2 and TRBJ2-1; TRBD2 agrees at 7 bases. Germline CDR1 and CDR2: LGHNA and YNFKEQ. CDR3 length: 16 residues. The junction had 9 bases not matched to a gene; V was cut back by 0 bases and J by 7 bases. For the CDR3, the DNA is TGTGCCAGCAGCCAAGACGCTGGCGGGAGAGGAAATGAGCAGTTCTTC. Residues: CASSQDAGGRGNEQFF.